A single sample gave rise to the 21 T cell receptor beta chains below, sequenced in a study of monozygotic twins with inflammatory bowel disease. TCRdb reprocessed the 5' RACE reads; each CDR3 protein has one entry and no DNA is given. The sample's table shows approximately 330,000 distinct CDR3 sequences. Sample: blood. The origin of the receptors is a human donor with ulcerative colitis or Crohn's disease, or a healthy co-twin of an affected twin (not recorded which).

The gene calls are TRBV7-2 and TRBJ1-4; absent DNA, TCRdb's TRBD1 call cannot be checked. The CDR3 covers 15 residues. Germline CDR1 and CDR2: SGHTA and FQGNSA. CDR3 sequence: CASSLGGTGGEKLFF.

The CDR3: CATSDSGGPLSQPQHF. V is TRBV24-1 and J is TRBJ1-5. CDR1 and CDR2 (germline): KGHDR, SFDVKD. The CDR3 loop spans 16 amino acids.

This chain connects TRBV11-2 to TRBJ2-1; TCRdb's assignment of TRBD2 cannot be checked, as there is no DNA. CDR1 and CDR2 (germline): SGHAT, FQNNGV. This CDR3 region has 13 residues. The CDR3 sequence is CASSVADPRKQFF.

The chain carries TRBV5-1 and TRBJ2-7; the TCRdb D gene call, TRBD2, has no DNA to confirm it. From germline, CDR1 is SGHRS and CDR2 YFSETQ. CDR3 length equals 13 residues. The CDR3 is CASSVEPRAEQYF.

The chain uses TRBV20-1 and TRBJ1-3; lacking DNA, the TRBD1 call made by TCRdb goes unchecked. CDR1 and CDR2 (germline): DFQATT, SNEGSKA (reference sequence). The CDR3 has 17 residues. The CDR3 here is CSARDPLRGAKGNTIYF.

The J gene is TRBJ2-1, the V gene TRBV29-1; checking the TCRdb D call of TRBD2 is not possible without DNA. CDR3 length: 18 residues. Germline CDR1 reads SQVTM; CDR2 reads ANQGSEA. Here the CDR3 reads CSVEGTGTSGRDGNEQFF.

The CDR3 reads CASSISGTGVYEQYF. The chain links TRBV5-1 to TRBJ2-7; TCRdb lists TRBD1, though no DNA is available to test this call. The CDR3 loop spans 15 amino acids. Germline CDR1 SGHRS, CDR2 YFSETQ.

The J gene is TRBJ2-2, the V gene TRBV12-3 or TRBV12-4; no DNA is available, so the TRBD2 call from TCRdb remains unchecked. The CDR3 length is 15 residues. CDR3 protein: CASKFRGVTAGELFF.

This chain joins TRBV5-1 and TRBJ1-2; TCRdb indicates TRBD1, and absent DNA this call remains unverified. This CDR3 has 14 amino acids. Per germline, CDR1 SGHRS and CDR2 YFSETQ. The CDR3 reads CASSSGQGIDGYTF.

V is TRBV20-1 and J is TRBJ2-1; the TCRdb D gene call, TRBD2, has no DNA to confirm it. The CDR3 spans 14 residues. CDR1 DFQATT and CDR2 SNEGSKA come from the germline V gene (reference sequence). This CDR3 reads CSALGLVTHNEQFF.

This chain uses TRBV5-1 with TRBJ2-2. The germline V gene has CDR1 SGHRS and CDR2 YFSETQ. CDR3 size: 14 residues. The CDR3 loop is CASSLGLALEELFF.

This sequence joins TRBV3-1 and TRBJ2-5; without DNA, the TCRdb call of TRBD2 cannot be checked. Per germline, CDR1 LGHDT and CDR2 YNNKEL (reference sequence). This CDR3 comprises 17 residues. The chain's CDR3 is CASSQSTPALKSETQYF.

The chain combines TRBV19 with TRBJ1-5; the TRBD1 assignment by TCRdb is unverifiable without DNA. The germline CDR1 and CDR2 sequences are LNHDA and SQIVND (reference sequence). The CDR3 is 15 amino acids. The CDR3 sequence is CASSRTAYSNQPQHF.

The chain has TRBV20-1 and TRBJ1-6; TCRdb names TRBD1, which stays unverified in the absence of DNA. The CDR3 sequence is 15 residues long. CDR1 DFQATT and CDR2 SNEGSKA come from the germline V gene (reference sequence). CDR3 loop: CSASQTQGRNSPLHF.

The chain is built from TRBV5-1 and TRBJ2-1; TCRdb's D call of TRBD1 is untestable without DNA. The CDR3 covers 15 residues. Germline V gives CDR1 SGHRS, CDR2 YFSETQ. Here the CDR3 reads CASRQEDRDRNEQFF.

CDR3 loop: CASSHDSNGNQPQHF. This chain uses TRBV4-1 with TRBJ1-5. CDR1 and CDR2 (germline): MGHRA, YSYEKL. The CDR3 has 15 amino acids.

The chain has TRBV30 and TRBJ1-2. This CDR3 region has 13 residues. Germline V lookup: CDR1 GTSNPN, CDR2 SVGIG (reference sequence). This CDR3 reads CAWSEQGTRSYTF.

This chain connects TRBV12-3 or TRBV12-4 to TRBJ1-1; without DNA, the TCRdb call of TRBD1 cannot be checked. CDR3 length: 13 residues. CDR3 in amino acids: CASSLTGTGEAFF.

The chain has TRBV7-2 and TRBJ1-5. Germline CDR1 reads SGHTA; CDR2 reads FQGNSA. The CDR3 totals 13 residues. CDR3 sequence: CASSLTNTQSQHF.

This chain joins TRBV20-1 and TRBJ2-3; TCRdb lists TRBD1, though no DNA is available to test this call. Per germline, CDR1 DFQATT and CDR2 SNEGSKA (reference sequence). This CDR3 has 17 residues. The CDR3 spells CSASAESGTDRTDTQYF.

This rearrangement joins TRBV30 to TRBJ2-7; the D gene TCRdb calls, TRBD2, cannot be checked with no DNA. From germline, CDR1 is GTSNPN and CDR2 SVGIG (reference sequence). The CDR3 runs 14 residues. CDR3 loop: CAWDTGTSGKEQYF. The variable domain in full, with the rest retrieved from reference TRBV30 and TRBJ2-7, is SQTIHQWPATLVQPVGSPLSLECTVEGTSNPNLYWYRQAAGRGLQLLFYSVGIGQISSEVPQNLSASRPQDRQFILSSKKLLLSDSGFYLCAWDTGTSGKEQYFGPGTRLTVT.